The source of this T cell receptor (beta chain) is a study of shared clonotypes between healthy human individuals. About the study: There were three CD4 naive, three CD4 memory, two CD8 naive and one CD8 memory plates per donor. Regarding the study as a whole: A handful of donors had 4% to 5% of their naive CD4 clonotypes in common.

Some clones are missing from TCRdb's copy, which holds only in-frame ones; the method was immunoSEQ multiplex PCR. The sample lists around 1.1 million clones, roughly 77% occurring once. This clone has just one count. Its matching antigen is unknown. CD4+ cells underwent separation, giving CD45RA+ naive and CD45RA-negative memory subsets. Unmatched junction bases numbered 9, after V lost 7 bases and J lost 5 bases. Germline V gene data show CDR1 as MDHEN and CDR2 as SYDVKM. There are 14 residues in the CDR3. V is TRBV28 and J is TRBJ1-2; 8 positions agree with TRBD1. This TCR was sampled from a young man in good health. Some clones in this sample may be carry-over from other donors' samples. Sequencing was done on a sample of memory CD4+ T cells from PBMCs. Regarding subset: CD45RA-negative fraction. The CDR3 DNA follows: TGTGCCAGCAAGATCACAGGGGGAGCTTATGGCTACACCTTC. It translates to CASKITGGAYGYTF.